The 14 T cell receptor beta chains given below trace back to one sample, sequenced in a study of OX40 agonist ivuxolimab in advanced cancers. Assay: immunoSEQ multiplex PCR; the TCRdb copy retains only in-frame clones and omits some. The profile shows 50,000 to 60,000 clones, over 85% of them singletons. The sample consisted of CD4+ or CD8+ T cells sorted from blood, taken in a trial of the OX40 agonist ivuxolimab. The origin of the receptors is an adult with an advanced solid tumor such as melanoma, head and neck, liver or kidney cancer.

The chain uses TRBV6-5 and TRBJ1-6, with unresolved D. Trimming stripped 3 bases from V and 7 bases from J, with 7 bases between. Germline CDR1 and CDR2: MNHEY and SVGAGI. The CDR3 length is 13 residues. CDR3 bases: TGTGCCAGCAGTTATGAGGTGAATTCACCCCTCCACTTT. Amino acid sequence: CASSYEVNSPLHF.

V and J are TRBV27 and TRBJ2-7; D unresolved. In germline, CDR1 is MNHEY, CDR2 SMNVEV (reference sequence). The CDR3 has 11 amino acids. The V end lost 6 bases, the J end lost 1 base, and 4 bases lay between the germline ends. The CDR3 DNA sequence: TGTGCCAGCAGAAGGTCCTACGAGCAGTACTTC. It codes for CASRRSYEQYF.

Relative to its sample, this clone is medium-sized. The chain combines TRBV4-1 with TRBJ1-3; D call uncertain. Germline V CDR1 and CDR2: MGHRA, YSYEKL. The V gene lost 0 bases and the J gene lost 3 bases, with 9 bases spanning the gap. This CDR3 spans 15 amino acids. CDR3 DNA sequence: TGCGCCAGCAGCCAAGACAGGTCTAATGGAAACACCATATATTTT. Translating it yields CASSQDRSNGNTIYF.

The chain uses TRBV19 and TRBJ2-7; D unresolved. V was shortened by 5 bases and J by 4 bases, with 12 bases between the two germline ends. This CDR3 comprises 13 residues. CDR1 LNHDA and CDR2 SQIVND come from the germline V gene (reference sequence). The CDR3 loop reads CASSSLPGYEQYV. CDR3 bases: TGTGCCAGTAGTTCATTGCCCGGGTACGAGCAGTACGTC.

CDR3 sequence (DNA): TGTGCCAGCAGTGAGGGGGGCACTGAAGCTTTCTTT. Translated, it gives CASSEGGTEAFF. The chain combines TRBV2 with TRBJ1-1, with a weak D call TRBD1 (5 bases). CDR3 length equals 12 residues. V lost 3 bases to trimming and J lost 4 bases, with 6 bases between them. Germline CDR1 and CDR2: SNHLY and FYNNEI.

This rearrangement joins TRBV5-1 to TRBJ2-2; TRBD1 might be the D (6 bases). V was pared by 4 bases and J by 7 bases, with 11 bases between. In germline, CDR1 is SGHRS, CDR2 YFSETQ. CDR3 length: 13 residues. The CDR3 DNA reads as TGCGCCAGCAGCCCACAGGGTGACGGGGAGCTGTTTTTT. Translation gives CASSPQGDGELFF.

The rearrangement uses TRBV5-1 and TRBJ1-3; 7 bases align to TRBD1. CDR3 size: 15 residues. The J segment lost 3 bases and the V segment lost 1 base, leaving 4 bases of the junction unmatched. Germline CDR1 and CDR2: SGHRS and YFSETQ. In DNA, the CDR3 is TGCGCCAGCAGCTTGCAAGGGGGCGGTGGAAACACCATATATTTT. Its translation is CASSLQGGGGNTIYF.

There are a few counts of this clone. The gene calls are TRBV6-5 and TRBJ1-5; TRBD1 matches 7 bases. V trimming: 4 bases; J trimming: 6 bases; junction bases outside the gene matches: 9. This CDR3 spans 15 amino acids. The germline CDR1 and CDR2 sequences are MNHEY and SVGAGI. CDR3: CASSSTDRVAQPQHF. Here the CDR3 DNA reads TGTGCCAGCAGTTCCACCGACAGGGTGGCTCAGCCCCAGCATTTT.

The gene calls are TRBV19 and TRBJ2-7; 8 nucleotides agree with TRBD2. V gave up 6 bases and J gave up 5 bases; unmatched junction bases: 6. Germline V gene sequence: CDR1 LNHDA, CDR2 SQIVND (reference sequence). CDR3 length: 13 amino acids. CDR3 sequence reads: CASSPGLVNEQYF. The CDR3 DNA reads TGTGCCAGTAGCCCGGGACTAGTGAACGAGCAGTACTTC. The full variable domain, in which reference TRBV19 and TRBJ2-7 provide the parts outside the CDR3, is DGGITQSPKYLFRKEGQNVTLSCEQNLNHDAMYWYRQDPGQGLRLIYYSQIVNDFQKGDIAEGYSVSREKKESFPLTVTSAQKNPTAFYLCASSPGLVNEQYFGPGTRLTVT.

J is TRBJ1-1 and V is TRBV28; TRBD1 might be the D (5 bases). The CDR3 has 14 residues. V was pared by 4 bases and J by 1 base, with 10 bases between. The germline CDR1 and CDR2 sequences are MDHEN and SYDVKM. CDR3 sequence (DNA): TGTGCCAGCAGTTCATATACAGGGAACACTGAAGCTTTCTTT. Its protein product is CASSSYTGNTEAFF.

This clone came up once. The V gene is TRBV9, the J gene TRBJ2-1; possibly TRBD2 for D (6 bases). This CDR3 contains 16 residues. Germline V lookup: CDR1 SGDLS, CDR2 YYNGEE. V was clipped by 3 bases and J by 2 bases, with 15 bases between them. The CDR3 here is CASSGYPSVAYNEQFF. The CDR3 nucleotides are TGTGCCAGCAGCGGCTATCCTAGCGTCGCCTACAATGAGCAGTTCTTC.

The CDR3 DNA reads as TGTGCCAGCAGCTTAATGTGGCGGGGGGAGGAGCAGTTCTTC. This translates into CASSLMWRGEEQFF. This chain connects TRBV7-9 to TRBJ2-1, with 8 positions matching TRBD2. Trimming took 2 bases from V and 10 from J; bases not matched to a gene: 7. CDR1 and CDR2 from the germline V gene are SEHNR and FQNEAQ (reference sequence). This CDR3 is 14 amino acids long. The complete variable domain, with remaining parts taken from reference TRBV7-9 and TRBJ2-1, reads DTGVSQNPRHKITKRGQNVTFRCDPISEHNRLYWYRQTLGQGPEFLTYFQNEAQLEKSRLLSDRFSAERPKGSFSTLEIQRTEQGDSAMYLCASSLMWRGEEQFFGPGTRLTVL.

The rearrangement uses TRBV30 and TRBJ2-5; 10 bases fit TRBD1. The DNA matches TRBJ2-7 better at its end, which makes the J call doubtful. This CDR3 comprises 12 residues. The germline gives CDR1 GTSNPN, CDR2 SVGIG (reference sequence). The CDR3 sequence is CAHGQGAYEQYF. The CDR3 coding sequence is TGTGCCCACGGACAGGGGGCCTACGAGCAGTACTTC.

The chain recombines TRBV6-5 with TRBJ2-1, with 7 bases lining up with TRBD2. Unmatched junction bases numbered 6, after V lost 2 bases and J lost 5 bases. The CDR3 totals 15 residues. Germline assignment: CDR1 MNHEY and CDR2 SVGAGI. CDR3 in amino acids: CASSYVLADHNEQFF. DNA for the CDR3: TGTGCCAGCAGTTACGTCCTAGCGGATCACAATGAGCAGTTCTTC.